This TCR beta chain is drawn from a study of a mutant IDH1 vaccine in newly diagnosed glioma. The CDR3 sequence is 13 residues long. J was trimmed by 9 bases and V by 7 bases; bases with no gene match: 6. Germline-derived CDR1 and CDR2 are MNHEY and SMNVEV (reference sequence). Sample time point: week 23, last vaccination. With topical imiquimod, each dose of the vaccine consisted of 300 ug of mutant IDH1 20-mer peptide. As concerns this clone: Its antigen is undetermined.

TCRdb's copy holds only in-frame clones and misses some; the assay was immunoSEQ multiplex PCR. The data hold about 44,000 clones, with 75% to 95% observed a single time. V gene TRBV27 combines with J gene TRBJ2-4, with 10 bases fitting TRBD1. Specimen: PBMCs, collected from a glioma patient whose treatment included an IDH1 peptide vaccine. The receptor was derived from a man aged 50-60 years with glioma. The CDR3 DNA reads TGTGCCAGCACCTGGGACAGGGGAAGCATTCAGTACTTC. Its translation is CASTWDRGSIQYF.